The sample holds many counts of the clone carrying this T cell receptor beta chain. The record originates from a study of T-cell reconstitution after alpha-beta-depleted transplantation in children. CDR1 is SGHVS, CDR2 FNYEAQ, per germline. V shed 4 bases and J shed 2 bases, with 11 bases lying between them. The CDR3 is 15 residues long. This sample's TCRbeta library carried unique molecular identifier barcodes. A single record per CDR3 protein comes from TCRdb applying MiXCR to the PCR reads. The data contain about 200,000 distinct CDR3 sequences, 6.3% of them singletons. The genes are TRBV7-6 and TRBJ1-4; D not resolved. The material was PBMCs, obtained before TCRalphabeta/CD19-depleted stem cell transplant. The sequence derives from a girl less than two years old with combined immunodeficiency, due to receive a stem cell transplant. CDR3 nucleotide sequence: TGTGCCAGCAGCTCTGTGTTTGACACTAATGAAAAACTGTTTTTT. It yields the protein CASSSVFDTNEKLFF. The entire variable domain, with the rest obtained from reference TRBV7-6 and TRBJ1-4, is as follows: GAGVSQSPRYKVTKRGQDVALRCDPISGHVSLYWYRQALGQGPEFLTYFNYEAQQDKSGLPNDRFSAERPEGSISTLTIQRTEQRDSAMYRCASSSVFDTNEKLFFGSGTQLSVL.